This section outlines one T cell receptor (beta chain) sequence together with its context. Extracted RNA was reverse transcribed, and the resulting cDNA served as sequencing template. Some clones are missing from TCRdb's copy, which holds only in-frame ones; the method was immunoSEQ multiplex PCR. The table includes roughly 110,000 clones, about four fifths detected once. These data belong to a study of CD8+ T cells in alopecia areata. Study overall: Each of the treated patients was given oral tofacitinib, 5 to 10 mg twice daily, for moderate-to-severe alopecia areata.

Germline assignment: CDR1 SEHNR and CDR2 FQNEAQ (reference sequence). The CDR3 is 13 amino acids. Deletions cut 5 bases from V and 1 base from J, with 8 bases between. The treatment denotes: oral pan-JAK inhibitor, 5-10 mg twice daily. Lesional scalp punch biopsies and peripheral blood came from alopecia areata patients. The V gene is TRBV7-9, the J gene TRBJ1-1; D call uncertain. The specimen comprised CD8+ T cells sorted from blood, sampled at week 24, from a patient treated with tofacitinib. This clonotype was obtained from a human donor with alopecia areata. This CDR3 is CASSPTRNTEAFF. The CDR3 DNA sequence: TGTGCCAGCAGCCCAACAAGGAACACTGAAGCTTTCTTT. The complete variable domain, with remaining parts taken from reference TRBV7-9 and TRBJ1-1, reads DTGVSQNPRHKITKRGQNVTFRCDPISEHNRLYWYRQTLGQGPEFLTYFQNEAQLEKSRLLSDRFSAERPKGSFSTLEIQRTEQGDSAMYLCASSPTRNTEAFFGQGTRLTVV.